This T cell receptor beta chain was sequenced for a study of neurological immune-mediated disorders (dated by TCRdb to about 2019). Study-wide context: Peripheral blood TCR-beta repertoires from HTLV-I-associated myelopathy (HAM/TSP) patients, multiple sclerosis patients and healthy controls were compared by UMI-based sequencing. Alongside PBMC samples, the set of more than 80 TCR-beta libraries contained longitudinal samples, technical triplicates, and paired CD4+ and CD8+ T-cell subsets that had been sorted. Technical triplicate libraries were sequenced to precisely calculate the variability in frequency of each individual clone. The cohort included some 68 subjects: about 14 with HAM/TSP, some 34 with multiple sclerosis, and roughly 20 healthy controls.

On the study overall, not on this receptor specifically: No identical CDR3 amino acid sequences were shared among expanded clones across subjects, suggesting private TCR-beta repertoires in all groups. The highest TCR clonal expansion was observed in HAM/TSP patients, whereas the lowest was observed in MS patients, even when compared with healthy controls.

The germline V gene (reference sequence) specifies DFQATT as CDR1 and SNEGSKA as CDR2. V is reduced by 6 bases and J by 0 bases, leaving a spacing of 9 bases between them. The CDR3 contains 14 residues, cysteine and phenylalanine counted. Kept here is only the CDR3 DNA, which spans 42 bases and is read in frame from base 1. To synthesize cDNA, template-switch 5'RACE was performed with a primer carrying a 10-nucleotide random unique molecular identifier so that each TCR transcript was tagged. Every sequencing run yielded over 190 million TCR-beta sequences covering 15-18 subjects. The RNeasy kit was used for extraction of total RNA. TCR-beta VDJ regions were amplified with primers for the TCR constant region and the 5'RACE anchor, using the KAPA Real-time Library Amplification kit. A first PCR added sample indexes and Illumina adaptors, and a second PCR then raised library yield. After Ampure bead purification, the roughly 650 bp TCR product was size-selected on a 2% E-gel SizeSelection system. Before pooling, library quality was checked on a Bioanalyzer, concentration was measured with Qubit, and libraries were quantified with the Kapa Library Quantification kit. Libraries were sequenced paired-end 2 x 150 bp on an Illumina HiSeq 2500. To increase sequence diversity, about 23-32% phiX was spiked into each library pool. Per the source publication's procedure: Quality-filtered reads were processed with the UMI-based MiGEC pipeline, and over 90% of raw TCR sequences were removed by the MiGEC pipeline during error correction. IMGT germline references were used for alignment of VDJ genes, and clonotypes were defined by a unique CDR3 amino acid sequence together with V-J genes. Clonal expansion, Shannon diversity and CDR3 relatedness (CalcPairwiseDistances, ClusterSamples) were evaluated with VDJtools, and phylogenetic trees were built with CLCbio workbench. A clone was classed as expanded if it had 8 or more unique UMIs, a cutoff based on coefficient-of-variation modelling across technical triplicates. The public reads were quality trimmed at Q25 with fastp and then assembled into clones with MiXCR by TCRdb, keeping productive beta chains. Rows are unified per CDR3 protein, each entry keeping the most common DNA and genes. The authors' filters were not applied to this entry. This sample comprises 45,000 or so distinct CDR3 sequences, 20% to 25% of them detected only once. Of the sample, approximately 4.3% is held by the ten largest clones.

The time point label corresponds to: technical triplicate 3. For the unsorted PBMC libraries, 2 million PBMCs were stored in RNAlater at -80 degrees C until RNA extraction and were used to generate the libraries. PBMCs were separated from peripheral blood using Ficoll-Hypaque density gradient centrifugation and then cryopreserved in liquid nitrogen. This clonotype was detected ten times or more. Its antigen remains unidentified. Base qualities are not recorded, but no much larger clone differs from it by a single base. The rearrangement joined TRBV20-1 to TRBJ2-6; TRBD2 could be the D gene, as 5 bases match. The sequence was collected from a man in his fifties or sixties with HTLV-1-associated myelopathy (HAM/TSP). The specimen was PBMCs. The CDR3 here reads CSAEGASGANVLTF. The DNA sequence is as follows: TGCAGTGCCGAGGGCGCCTCTGGGGCCAACGTCCTGACTTTC.